The 23 T cell receptor beta chains below all came from one sample that was sequenced in a study of PD-1 blockade in mismatch repair-deficient tumors listed by TCRdb under 2017. Libraries came from the immunoSEQ multiplex PCR assay. What TCRdb holds here is the immuneACCESS table cut down to in-frame rearrangements. Part of the clones is not present; checked against another copy, under half of the missing clones reflect an unresolved V gene, and the others are unexplained. The sample table contains 76,000 or so clones; only one count was recorded for around 80% of them. The ten most abundant clones make up less than 6.5% of the sample. Sequenced material: peripheral blood, taken 44 weeks after starting pembrolizumab. Receptor source: an adult with mismatch repair-deficient cancer.

This clone was found once. The chain combines TRBV29-1 with TRBJ2-3; 10 positions match TRBD2. CDR3 length: 16 residues. CDR1 and CDR2 (germline): SQVTM, ANQGSEA. Trimming at V came to 6 bases and at J to 1 base, leaving 10 bases not matched to a gene. The CDR3 reads CSVIGLAGARTDTQYF. CDR3 sequence (DNA): TGCAGCGTAATAGGGCTAGCGGGAGCGCGCACAGATACGCAGTATTTT.

This clone was seen a handful of times. J is TRBJ1-2 and V is TRBV2; weak D call: TRBD1 (6 bases). Trimming stripped 6 bases from V and 4 bases from J, with 12 bases between. The CDR3 has 13 amino acids. Germline lookup yields CDR1 SNHLY and CDR2 FYNNEI. CDR3 DNA: TGTGCCAGCAGAGCCGGGGGCCTCTATGGCTACACCTTC. This gives the protein CASRAGGLYGYTF.

V usage is TRBV2 and J usage is TRBJ2-7, with 11 bases matching TRBD2. The CDR3 length is 15 residues. CDR1 is SNHLY and CDR2 is FYNNEI in the germline V gene. Trimming removed 3 bases from V and 8 bases from J; junction bases left unmatched: 9. The CDR3 DNA follows: TGTGCCAGCAGTGAGGGTCTAGCGGGAGGCCTTCAGCAGTACTTC. It yields the protein CASSEGLAGGLQQYF.

The chain couples TRBV19 to TRBJ1-4, with D uncertain. This CDR3 has 15 amino acids. V dropped 3 bases and J dropped 0 bases, with 8 bases sitting between them. Germline CDR1 and CDR2: LNHDA and SQIVND (reference sequence). CDR3 region: CASSIYSSTNEKLFF. For the CDR3, the DNA is TGTGCCAGTAGTATCTACAGTTCAACTAATGAAAAACTGTTTTTT.

In nucleotides, the CDR3 is TGTGCCAGCAGCCAGCAAGTCGCGAGCTCCTACAATGAGCAGTTCTTC. Translation gives CASSQQVASSYNEQFF. This rearrangement joins TRBV7-8 to TRBJ2-1; D is uncertain. CDR1 is SGHVS, CDR2 FQNEAQ, per germline. The CDR3 contains 16 residues. Trimming stripped 5 bases from V and 0 bases from J, with 14 bases between. The whole variable domain, filled in from reference TRBV7-8 and TRBJ2-1, reads GAGVSQSPRYKVAKRGQDVALRCDPISGHVSLFWYQQALGQGPEFLTYFQNEAQLDKSGLPSDRFFAERPEGSVSTLKIQRTQQEDSAVYLCASSQQVASSYNEQFFGPGTRLTVL.

The chain carries TRBV18 and TRBJ2-1; TRBD2 matches at 9 bases. The CDR3 covers 16 residues. Germline trimming cut 2 bases from V and 1 base from J; bases unmatched to any gene: 3. Germline-derived CDR1 and CDR2 are KGHSH and LQKENI. CDR3: CASSPASGTSYNEQFF. Written as DNA, the CDR3 is TGTGCCAGCTCACCAGCTAGCGGGACATCCTACAATGAGCAGTTCTTC.

The V call is TRBV18, the J call TRBJ1-2, with 7 bases lining up with TRBD1. The CDR3 loop spans 14 amino acids. The J segment lost 1 base and the V segment lost 3 bases, leaving 2 bases of the junction unmatched. CDR1 KGHSH and CDR2 LQKENI come from the germline V gene. The CDR3 DNA reads TGTGCCAGCTCACCGGACAGGAATAACTATGGCTACACCTTC. Translation gives CASSPDRNNYGYTF.

The rearrangement uses TRBV5-1 and TRBJ1-2, with D possibly matching TRBD1 (6 bases). Per the germline V gene, CDR1 is SGHRS and CDR2 is YFSETQ. The V end was cut by 4 bases, the J end by 4 bases, with 17 bases between. There are 15 residues in the CDR3. Here the CDR3 DNA reads TGCGCCAGCAGCCCGGGAGGGGGTTCGGGCTATGGCTACACCTTC. This translates into CASSPGGGSGYGYTF.

The chain is built from TRBV14 and TRBJ2-3, with 8 positions matching TRBD2. V was clipped by 3 bases and J by 5 bases; unmatched bases: 4. Germline V gene data show CDR1 as SGHDN and CDR2 as FVKESK. This CDR3 contains 14 residues. CDR3 DNA sequence: TGTGCCAGCAGCCAGGTCCTAGCGGGAGATACGCAGTATTTT. It translates to CASSQVLAGDTQYF.

This clone was recorded a few times. The chain recombines TRBV11-2 with TRBJ2-2; 10 positions agree with TRBD2. The V gene's germline CDR1 is SGHAT and CDR2 FQNNGV. The CDR3 has 17 residues. J was trimmed by 0 bases and V by 9 bases; bases with no gene match: 10. The CDR3 bases are TGTGCCAGTGGTGGGCGACTAGCGGGCCCGAACACCGGGGAGCTGTTTTTT. Protein product: CASGGRLAGPNTGELFF.

This chain joins TRBV5-4 and TRBJ2-7; TRBD2 aligns across 11 bases. V lost 4 bases to trimming and J lost 3 bases; unmatched junction nucleotides: 3. The germline V gene encodes CDR1 SGHNT and CDR2 YYREEE (reference sequence). This CDR3 has 14 residues. DNA for the CDR3: TGTGCCAGCAGCATAGCGGGAGGGTTCTACGAGCAGTACTTC. Protein: CASSIAGGFYEQYF.

The V call is TRBV4-3, the J call TRBJ1-1, with unresolved D. Per the germline V gene, CDR1 is LGHNA and CDR2 is YSLEER. Trimming removed 1 base from V and 0 bases from J, with 6 bases in between. The CDR3 has 14 amino acids. The CDR3 region has the DNA TGCGCCAGCAGCCAAGCCCCCATGAACACTGAAGCTTTCTTT. It codes for CASSQAPMNTEAFF.

This chain uses TRBV19 with TRBJ1-1, with TRBD1 as a possible D gene (5 bases). The germline gives CDR1 LNHDA, CDR2 SQIVND (reference sequence). This CDR3 has 16 amino acids. Trimming took off 3 bases at V and 6 bases at J, with 20 bases between the two ends. The CDR3 is CASSILVGGGRAEAFF. For the CDR3, the DNA is TGTGCCAGTAGTATCCTTGTTGGTGGGGGTAGAGCTGAAGCTTTCTTT.

This sequence joins TRBV6-1 and TRBJ2-3; D is unclear. Deletions cut 8 bases from V and 4 bases from J, with 7 bases between. Germline CDR1 and CDR2: MNHNS and SASEGT. CDR3 length equals 11 residues. The CDR3 nucleotides read TGTGCCAGCTGGGGTGCAGATACGCAGTATTTT. Its protein product is CASWGADTQYF.

This sequence joins TRBV6-6 and TRBJ1-1, with 11 nucleotides matching TRBD1. Germline lookup yields CDR1 MNHNY and CDR2 SVGAGI (reference sequence). The CDR3 sequence is 16 residues long. The ends lost 10 bases at V and 3 bases at J; junction bases unmatched: 13. The DNA for the CDR3 is TGTGCCACCCTGGGACAGGGGGATTTGGGGGACACTGAAGCTTTCTTT. It yields the protein CATLGQGDLGDTEAFF.

This chain links TRBV7-9 with TRBJ2-4; the D is unclear. Germline CDR1 is SEHNR and CDR2 is FQNEAQ (reference sequence). Trimming removed 1 base from V and 5 bases from J, with 12 bases in between. The CDR3 is made up of 15 amino acids. The CDR3 region is CASSLGSGIQNIQYF. In DNA form, the CDR3 reads TGTGCCAGCAGCTTAGGCTCAGGAATCCAAAACATTCAGTACTTC.

This clone has only a few counts. This sequence joins TRBV11-3 and TRBJ1-3; no definite D call. CDR1 and CDR2 from the germline V gene are SGHNT and YENEEA. Trimming removed 5 bases at V and 0 bases at J, with 17 bases between. CDR3 length equals 17 residues. CDR3 coding DNA: TGTGCCAGCAGCCACCCTCGGGCGCGGAGCTCTGGAAACACCATATATTTT. Protein product: CASSHPRARSSGNTIYF.

This clone was counted a single time. The J gene is TRBJ2-2, the V gene TRBV4-1; TRBD2 might be the D (6 bases). V gave up 0 bases and J gave up 2 bases, with 13 bases separating them. Germline CDR1 and CDR2: MGHRA and YSYEKL. The CDR3 covers 17 residues. CDR3 nucleotides: TGCGCCAGCAGCCAAGACCCCGGGACTCTCAACACCGGGGAGCTGTTTTTT. This sequence encodes CASSQDPGTLNTGELFF.

V and J are TRBV29-1 and TRBJ1-1; the D is unclear. From germline, CDR1 is SQVTM and CDR2 ANQGSEA. V was shortened by 6 bases and J by 2 bases, with 19 bases between the two germline ends. The CDR3 totals 15 residues. The CDR3 DNA reads as TGCAGCGTCCTACCCGCGGTGGGAGGAAACACTGAAGCTTTCTTT. Translating it yields CSVLPAVGGNTEAFF.

In this sample, this clone turned up many times. The V call is TRBV11-3, the J call TRBJ2-1; D ambiguous. Between the trimmed V and J ends, which lost 5 bases and 3 bases, there was a span of 11 bases. Germline CDR1 is SGHNT and CDR2 is YENEEA. CDR3 length equals 14 residues. The CDR3 region has the DNA TGTGCCAGCAGCGGGCCGCTAGACTACAATGAGCAGTTCTTC. Residues: CASSGPLDYNEQFF.

The genes are TRBV7-9 and TRBJ2-7; 10 bases match TRBD1. After removal of 1 base from V and 5 bases from J, the junction contained 5 bases not matched to a gene. CDR3 size: 15 residues. The germline CDR1 and CDR2 sequences are SEHNR and FQNEAQ (reference sequence). Here the CDR3 reads CASSLVGTGVHEQYF. CDR3 coding DNA: TGTGCCAGCAGCTTAGTTGGGACAGGGGTCCACGAGCAGTACTTC.

The CDR3 loop is CASSQVVRTTDQETQYF. The CDR3 coding sequence is TGCGCCAGCAGCCAAGTTGTCAGAACGACCGACCAAGAGACCCAGTACTTC. V gene TRBV4-1 combines with J gene TRBJ2-5, with D unclear. The germline CDR1 and CDR2 sequences are MGHRA and YSYEKL. V was clipped by 1 base and J by 0 bases, with 15 bases between them. There are 17 residues in the CDR3.

This chain uses TRBV19 with TRBJ2-1; D is possibly TRBD2 (6 bases). Germline V gives CDR1 LNHDA, CDR2 SQIVND (reference sequence). V dropped 4 bases and J dropped 4 bases, with 17 bases sitting between them. The CDR3 spans 16 residues. The CDR3 sequence is CASSTGARNGYNEQFF. The DNA of the CDR3 is TGTGCCAGTAGTACGGGAGCGAGGAACGGATACAATGAGCAGTTCTTC.